A selection of T cell receptor beta chains follows, all from one sample in a study of cytomegalovirus exposure and HLA in healthy donors. The data were produced by immunoSEQ multiplex PCR, yet TCRdb's version contains in-frame clones alone and is incomplete. This table has approximately 75,000 clones, around three quarters appearing once. The sequenced material came from PBMCs. These receptors were collected from a male donor in good health and CMV-seronegative. Each CDR3 is given with its conserved first and last residue. A D gene is named only where the DNA matches it firmly. A clone size is listed for some rows: how often the clone was seen (once, few, many), or a class if it is expanded.

- TRBJ2-3 TRBD2 TRBV5-1 TGCGCCAGCAGCACCGCCGCTAGCGGGAACACAGATACGCAGTATTTT CASSTAASGNTDTQYF
- TRBJ1-2 TRBD1 TRBV29-1 TGCAGCGTTGCCCCCGGACAGGGGGTAGAAGGCTACCCCTTC CSVAPGQGVEGYPF
once TRBJ1-2 TRBD1 TRBV19 TGTGCCAGTAGTATCGGGACAGTCTATGGCTACACCTTC CASSIGTVYGYTF
- TRBJ2-5 TRBD2 TRBV4-1 TGCGCCAGCAGCCAAGATTCGACTAGCCCGGAGACCCAGTACTTC CASSQDSTSPETQYF
- TRBJ2-7 - TRBV18 TGTGCCAGCTCACCACTCACAGGTACGAGGCAGTACTTC CASSPLTGTRQYF
- TRBJ1-2 - TRBV2 TGTGCCAGCACCCTGAATCGGGGGGGTGGCTACACCTTC CASTLNRGGGYTF
- TRBJ1-1 - TRBV18 TGTGCCAGCTCACCAAGCGGCAGGGAAGCTTTCTTT CASSPSGREAFF
- TRBJ1-3 - TRBV19 TGTGCCAGTAGATCGGGAAACTGGGGAAACACCATATATTTT CASRSGNWGNTIYF
- TRBJ1-1 - TRBV7-6 TGTGCCAGCAGCCCCCGGACAGCACAGAACACTGAAGCTTTCTTT CASSPRTAQNTEAFF
- TRBJ1-2 TRBD1 TRBV6-5 TGTGCCAGCAGAGGGACAGCCAAAAACTATGGCTACCCCTTC CASRGTAKNYGYPF
- TRBJ1-2 - TRBV4-3 TGCGCCAGCAGCCTTGAAGGGAGGCAGGGAAACTATGGCTACACCTTC CASSLEGRQGNYGYTF
- TRBJ1-5 - TRBV19 TGTGCCAGTAGTACCACTCAGCGAGGGCCAAGTCAGCCCCAGCATTTT CASSTTQRGPSQPQHF
- TRBJ2-5 TRBD1 TRBV6-5 TGTGCCAGAAATACCGGGACAGGGCAAGAGACCCAGTACTTC CARNTGTGQETQYF
- TRBJ2-1 - TRBV6-1 TGTGCCAGCAAGGCGGGTATGGGGAATTACAATGAGCAGTTCTTC CASKAGMGNYNEQFF
- TRBJ1-2 - TRBV13 TGTGCCAGCAGCCCCGAGGGCTCCCCTTTAATAGATAACTATGGCTACCCCTTC CASSPEGSPLIDNYGYPF
- TRBJ2-5 - TRBV5-1 TGCGCCAGCATTGAGGAGACCCAGTACTTC CASIEETQYF
- TRBJ2-5 - TRBV4-1 TGCGCCGGCAGCCAAGTCCTTCGAGAGACCCAGTACTTC CAGSQVLRETQYF
- TRBJ2-7 TRBD2 TRBV7-9 TGTTCCAGCAGCTTAGGTCGGGGGGGTAACTCCGAGCAGTACTTC CSSSLGRGGNSEQYF
- TRBJ1-1 - TRBV10-3 TGTGCCATCAGCCTAGACAGCGTAAACACTGAAGCTTTCTTT CAISLDSVNTEAFF
- TRBJ1-2 - TRBV9 TGTGCCAGCAGCTTAGGGCTCCATGGCTACACCTTC CASSLGLHGYTF
- TRBJ2-2 - TRBV9 TGTGCCAGCAGCGAGGGGGGGGCGTCACACACCGGGGAGCTGTTTTTT CASSEGGASHTGELFF
- TRBJ2-1 TRBD1 TRBV6-5 TGTGCCAGCAGTAATGACAGGGGGCTTGAGCAGTTCTTC CASSNDRGLEQFF
- TRBJ2-3 - TRBV7-9 TGTGCCAGCAGCTTAGGAGGCACGGATCTTAGGGATACGCAGTATTTT CASSLGGTDLRDTQYF
- TRBJ1-4 - TRBV18 TGTGCCAGCTCCCCTGAGTTTATTGCAACTAATGAAAAACTGTTTTTT CASSPEFIATNEKLFF
- TRBJ2-1 TRBD2 TRBV5-6 TGTGCCAGCAGCTTGCCCAAACTAGCGGGGAGGGTCAATGAGCAGTTCTTC CASSLPKLAGRVNEQFF
- TRBJ2-1 - TRBV7-2 TGTGCCAGCAGCACTCCCATAGTCGGGCGGGTGCGCCTCTACAATGAGCAGTTCTTC CASSTPIVGRVRLYNEQFF
once TRBJ1-5 - TRBV6-5 TGTGCCAGCAGTTACGGACAGAATAGCAATCAGCCCCAGCATTTT CASSYGQNSNQPQHF
- TRBJ1-1 TRBD1 TRBV18 TGTGCCAGCTCACCACTTCAGGGGGGGAACACTGAAGCTTTCTTT CASSPLQGGNTEAFF
- TRBJ1-1 - TRBV19 TGTGCCAGTAGTATCTACTGGGACAAGAACACTGAAGCTTTCTTT CASSIYWDKNTEAFF
- TRBJ2-5 TRBD1 TRBV12-5 TGTGCTAGTGGTTTGCCCGGGACAGGGTGGGAAGAGACCCAGTACTTC CASGLPGTGWEETQYF
few TRBJ2-7 - TRBV4-3 TGCGCCAGCAGCCAAGATCATGGCAGCAACATTGACTACTACGAGCAGTACTTC CASSQDHGSNIDYYEQYF
- TRBJ1-2 TRBD1 TRBV19 TGTGCCAGTAGCTTGACCGGGACAGGGAACTATGGCTACACCTTC CASSLTGTGNYGYTF
- TRBJ1-4 TRBD1 TRBV13 TGTGCCAGCAGCTCCCGGGACAGCCATGAAAAACTGTTTTTT CASSSRDSHEKLFF
- TRBJ2-7 - TRBV18 TGTGCCAGCTCAGACGGGACAATGGTGTCGGACGAGCAGTACTTC CASSDGTMVSDEQYF
- TRBJ2-3 TRBD2 TRBV18 TGTGCCAGCTCAGGGGGACTAGCGGGCACAGATACGCAGTATTTT CASSGGLAGTDTQYF
- TRBJ2-2 TRBD2 TRBV27 TGTGCCAGCAGTTTATTGGGCGGGAGACGGGCCGGGGAGCTGTTTTTT CASSLLGGRRAGELFF
- TRBJ2-3 - TRBV15 TGTGCCACCAGCAGAGATCGTTCTAGTCCAGATACGCAGTATTTT CATSRDRSSPDTQYF
- TRBJ2-7 TRBD1 TRBV19 TGTGCCAGTAGTTTCCGACAGGGCTCCTACGAGCAGTACTTC CASSFRQGSYEQYF
- TRBJ1-2 TRBD1 TRBV2 TGTGCCAGCAGTACCGACAGGGGGCGAGGCTACACCTTC CASSTDRGRGYTF
- TRBJ1-3 TRBD1 TRBV7-9 TGTGCCAGCAGCCCCGAAAGGCGGGACAGGGGGCTCTCTGGAAACACCATATATTTT CASSPERRDRGLSGNTIYF
- TRBJ2-6 - TRBV2 TGTGCCAGCAGAGAATGGGGCTGGGGGGCCAACGTCCTGACTTTC CASREWGWGANVLTF
- TRBJ1-1 TRBD1 TRBV28 TGTGCCAGCAGGGAGATGGGACAGGGGGATAATGAAGCTTTCTTT CASREMGQGDNEAFF
- TRBJ1-3 - TRBV5-1 TGCGCCAGCAGCCCGGCCGGGAACTCTGGAAACACCATATATTTT CASSPAGNSGNTIYF
- TRBJ1-6 TRBD1 TRBV7-2 TGTGCCAGCAGCCCGGAAGGACAGGTCTATAATTCACCCCTCCACTTT CASSPEGQVYNSPLHF
- TRBJ2-3 TRBD2 TRBV18 TGTGCCAGCTCACCACGGGTTAGCGGGAGGGCCAGAGATACGCAGTATTTT CASSPRVSGRARDTQYF
- TRBJ2-7 - TRBV6-5 TGTGTTACCAGGGCGGTCCAAACATACGAGCAGTACTTC CVTRAVQTYEQYF